This TCR beta chain was observed in a study of blood T cell repertoires in COVID-19. TCRdb's copy holds only in-frame clones and misses some; the assay was immunoSEQ multiplex PCR. The top ten hold less than 30% of the sample, which has about 190,000 clones, about 80% seen once. This CDR3 has 17 amino acids. Per the germline V gene, CDR1 is SEHNR and CDR2 is FQNEAQ (reference sequence). V lost 0 bases and J lost 2; bases outside the gene matches: 3. Sequencing input: peripheral blood. The source of this sequence is a woman in her 70s with acute or convalescent COVID-19. The V call is TRBV7-9, the J call TRBJ2-3, with 12 positions matching TRBD2. The chain's CDR3 is CASSLALAGGPTDTQYF. CDR3 DNA: TGTGCCAGCAGCTTAGCCCTAGCGGGAGGGCCCACAGATACGCAGTATTTT.